A selection of T cell receptor beta chains follows, all from one sample in a study of T cells in Graves' hyperthyroidism and ophthalmopathy. TCRdb re-derived calls from the multiplex PCR reads in MiXCR, one entry per CDR3 protein. Of around 250,000 distinct CDR3 sequences detected, about 14% appear once; the ten largest clones hold 10% to 15%. The specimen sequenced was blood. The receptors were gathered from a woman aged 40 to 55 with Graves' hyperthyroidism that later progressed to Graves' ophthalmopathy. Each CDR3 is given with its conserved first and last residue. The D gene is left open where the match is weak. Some rows mark clone size as missing; the rest say once, few, many or name a class of expanded clone.

v_call	clone_size	j_call	d_call	cdr3_aa	cdr3_nt
TRBV20-1	many	TRBJ2-1	TRBD2	CSASKEAGGPYNEQFF	TGCAGTGCTAGTAAAGAGGCGGGAGGGCCGTACAATGAGCAGTTCTTC
TRBV11-2	many	TRBJ1-1	TRBD1	CASRITGGPEAFF	TGTGCCAGCAGAATTACAGGGGGGCCTGAAGCTTTCTTT
TRBV4-1	once	TRBJ2-1	TRBD2	CASSQGGGGSWHEQFF	TGCGCCAGCAGCCAAGGGGGGGGGGGTAGCTGGCATGAGCAGTTCTTC
TRBV15	-	TRBJ2-1	-	CATSREFLGLIDEQFF	TGTGCCACCAGCAGGGAATTCCTAGGGTTAATCGATGAGCAGTTCTTC
TRBV5-6	many	TRBJ2-1	-	CASSLVGDPSSYNEQFF	TGTGCCAGCAGCTTGGTAGGGGACCCGAGCTCCTACAATGAGCAGTTCTTC
TRBV30	few	TRBJ2-4	-	CAWSTRYPKNIQYF	TGTGCCTGGAGTACTAGGTATCCCAAAAACATTCAGTACTTC
TRBV6-1	many	TRBJ2-5	-	CATREGPGTQYF	TGTGCCACCCGAGAGGGTCCGGGGACCCAGTACTTC
TRBV12-3/TRBV12-4	many	TRBJ2-1	-	CASTYLTSYNEQFF	TGTGCCAGCACCTATCTTACCTCCTACAATGAGCAGTTCTTC
TRBV2	many	TRBJ2-3	-	CASGGTRAVERTDTQYF	TGTGCCAGCGGAGGAACCCGGGCAGTGGAGCGGACAGATACGCAGTATTTT
TRBV20-1	many	TRBJ2-3	TRBD2	CSASGSTDTQYF	TGCAGTGCCAGCGGGAGTACAGATACGCAGTATTTT
TRBV6-2/TRBV6-3	-	TRBJ2-1	TRBD2	CANSGEGYQFF	TGTGCCAACAGTGGGGAGGGGTACCAGTTCTTC
TRBV5-6	many	TRBJ1-5	-	CASSSTGPSNQPQHF	TGTGCCAGCAGCTCTACGGGTCCTAGCAATCAGCCCCAGCATTTT
TRBV28	many	TRBJ2-5	-	CASSLFPWGETQYF	TGTGCCAGCAGTTTATTCCCGTGGGGAGAGACCCAGTACTTC
TRBV10-2	-	TRBJ2-3	-	CASSKTGPSTDTQYF	TGCGCCAGCAGTAAGACAGGCCCTAGCACAGATACGCAGTATTTT
TRBV6-1	many	TRBJ1-5	-	CASSEAYTGKVNQPQHF	TGTGCCAGCAGTGAAGCATACACGGGGAAGGTCAATCAGCCCCAGCATTTT
TRBV9	few	TRBJ1-5	-	CASSEGGTTQPQHF	TGTGCCAGCAGCGAGGGAGGGACTACTCAGCCCCAGCATTTT
TRBV30	once	TRBJ1-3	-	CAWSPGQSSGNTIYF	TGTGCCTGGAGCCCAGGACAGTCCTCTGGAAACACCATATATTTT
TRBV7-9	few	TRBJ2-2	TRBD1	CASSLTGGWNTGELFF	TGTGCCAGCAGCTTAACAGGGGGTTGGAACACCGGGGAGCTGTTTTTT
TRBV7-6	-	TRBJ2-5	TRBD1	CASSYTGTGVGETQYF	TGTGCCAGCAGCTATACCGGGACAGGGGTCGGAGAGACCCAGTACTTC
TRBV27	many	TRBJ2-5	TRBD2	CASSKVAGETQYF	TGTGCCAGCAGTAAGGTAGCGGGAGAGACCCAGTACTTC
TRBV7-8	many	TRBJ2-7	-	CASRARGSYEQYF	TGTGCCAGCAGGGCGCGCGGGTCCTACGAGCAGTACTTC
TRBV9	-	TRBJ1-1	TRBD1	CASSDGQAATEAFF	TGTGCCAGCAGCGACGGACAGGCAGCCACTGAAGCTTTCTTT
TRBV12-3/TRBV12-4	many	TRBJ2-5	TRBD2	CASSLNLGAGGETQYF	TGTGCCAGCAGTTTGAATCTGGGGGCGGGAGGTGAGACCCAGTACTTC